The 31 T cell receptor beta chains presented below share a single source sample, sequenced in a study of beta chain features in type 1 diabetes. Antigens for these TCRs are unknown. Study outcomes and limitations: Shortening of TCRB CDR3s, moderate but significant, appeared in all four CD4+ subsets of Type 1 diabetes patients.

Investigators reverse transcribed all isolated RNA, so they sequenced expressed TCRB transcripts. The assay was immunoSEQ multiplex PCR, and TCRdb's table has in-frame clones only and misses some. Among approximately 730,000 clones listed, under 15% were seen once. Sequencing input: naive CD4+ T cells from blood. All receptors come from a man aged 18-30 years with type 1 diabetes.

This clone was picked up a small number of times. The chain joins TRBV7-9 to TRBJ1-6; D not certain. V was cut by 5 bases and J by 9 bases, with 11 bases left in between. The germline V gene has CDR1 SEHNR and CDR2 FQNEAQ (reference sequence). The CDR3 totals 13 residues. CDR3 region: CASSPPGGSPLHF. The DNA of the CDR3 is TGTGCCAGCAGCCCCCCGGGCGGTTCACCCCTCCACTTT.

Points on this clone: Other DNA sequences from this sample encode an identical CDR3 as well. J is TRBJ2-5 and V is TRBV5-1, with a possible D match to TRBD2 (5 bases). V was shortened by 1 base and J by 0 bases, with 7 bases between the two germline ends. Germline CDR1 is SGHRS and CDR2 is YFSETQ. The CDR3 has 14 residues. The CDR3 DNA follows: TGCGCCAGCAGCTTGACCGGGGACCAAGAGACCCAGTACTTC. It translates to CASSLTGDQETQYF.

The chain uses TRBV7-9 and TRBJ2-5, with D perhaps TRBD1 (5 bases). The germline gives CDR1 SEHNR, CDR2 FQNEAQ (reference sequence). V was trimmed by 1 base and J by 5 bases, leaving 8 bases between them. There are 13 residues in the CDR3. The CDR3: CASSLGTSETQYF. The CDR3 nucleotides are TGTGCCAGCAGCTTAGGGACATCTGAGACCCAGTACTTC.

The J gene is TRBJ1-2, the V gene TRBV9; 7 positions match TRBD1. Germline CDR1 is SGDLS and CDR2 is YYNGEE. Trimming at V came to 3 bases and at J to 4 bases, leaving 9 bases not matched to a gene. CDR3 size: 15 residues. The CDR3 spells CASSGGDHRGYGYTF. The DNA of the CDR3 is TGTGCCAGCAGCGGGGGAGACCACAGGGGCTATGGCTACACCTTC.

This clone came up a few times. The chain combines TRBV19 with TRBJ2-1, with 8 bases identical to TRBD1. CDR1 and CDR2 from the germline V gene are LNHDA and SQIVND (reference sequence). This CDR3 is built from 14 residues. V lost 4 bases and J lost 3; bases outside the gene matches: 2. Written as DNA, the CDR3 is TGTGCCAGTAGTAGGGACAGGAGCTACAATGAGCAGTTCTTC. Translation gives CASSRDRSYNEQFF.

The chain recombines TRBV7-9 with TRBJ1-2; TRBD1 matches at 7 bases. This CDR3 comprises 14 residues. Germline V lookup: CDR1 SEHNR, CDR2 FQNEAQ (reference sequence). Unmatched junction bases numbered 4, after V lost 2 bases and J lost 4 bases. CDR3 amino acids: CASSLTGDGYGYTF. CDR3 sequence (DNA): TGTGCCAGCAGCTTAACAGGGGATGGCTATGGCTACACCTTC.

This clone has a handful of counts. Other DNA sequences from this sample encode an identical CDR3 as well. J is TRBJ1-6 and V is TRBV30; 10 nucleotides align to TRBD1. Germline CDR1 is GTSNPN and CDR2 is SVGIG (reference sequence). V gave up 0 bases and J gave up 8 bases; unmatched junction bases: 1. The CDR3 consists of 14 residues. CDR3: CAWSVGQGDSPLHF. The CDR3 DNA follows: TGTGCCTGGAGTGTAGGACAGGGGGATTCACCCCTCCACTTT. Variable domain in full (rest from reference TRBV30 and TRBJ1-6): SQTIHQWPATLVQPVGSPLSLECTVEGTSNPNLYWYRQAAGRGLQLLFYSVGIGQISSEVPQNLSASRPQDRQFILSSKKLLLSDSGFYLCAWSVGQGDSPLHFGNGTRLTVT.

V and J are TRBV30 and TRBJ1-2, with a possible D match to TRBD1 (6 bases). The ends were cut back, 0 bases at V and 4 bases at J, with 21 bases in the middle. The CDR3 is 17 amino acids. Germline CDR1 GTSNPN, CDR2 SVGIG (reference sequence). CDR3 bases: TGTGCCTGGAGTGTCCGCCTTGACAGGCTAACGTCCTATGGCTACACCTTC. It yields the protein CAWSVRLDRLTSYGYTF.

Worth noting for this clone: Other nucleotide sequences in the sample specify the same CDR3. The chain combines TRBV30 with TRBJ1-3; D is unclear. The CDR3 has 11 amino acids. In germline, CDR1 is GTSNPN, CDR2 SVGIG (reference sequence). Trimming removed 1 base at V and 4 bases at J, with 2 bases between. CDR3 region: CAWSGGNTIYF. Here the CDR3 DNA reads TGTGCCTGGAGTGGGGGAAACACCATATATTTT.

This clone appeared a few times. The V call is TRBV4-1, the J call TRBJ2-7, with D maybe TRBD1 (8 bases). Germline V gives CDR1 MGHRA, CDR2 YSYEKL. The CDR3 length is 15 residues. V lost 0 bases and J 5 bases, leaving 14 bases between the germline ends. CDR3 region: CASSQDRTGRDEQYF. For the CDR3, the DNA is TGCGCCAGCAGCCAAGACCGGACAGGGAGGGACGAGCAGTACTTC.

The table lists this clone with a few counts. The chain has TRBV6-5 and TRBJ1-2; D is unresolved. CDR3 length: 12 amino acids. Deletions cut 6 bases from V and 8 bases from J, with 13 bases between. CDR1 is MNHEY and CDR2 is SVGAGI in the germline V gene. The chain's CDR3 is CASRGQPIGYTF. The CDR3 DNA follows: TGTGCCAGCAGGGGTCAGCCGATAGGCTACACCTTC.

This clone appeared once. The rearrangement joins TRBV25-1 to TRBJ1-2; D uncertain. The germline V and J ends were trimmed by 5 bases and 0 bases, with 16 bases remaining between them. The CDR3 is 16 amino acids. Germline V lookup: CDR1 MGHDK, CDR2 SYGVNS. The CDR3 bases are TGTGCCAGCAGTCCCCTAGGACGGGAGTCTAACTATGGCTACACCTTC. Translated, it gives CASSPLGRESNYGYTF.

The chain carries TRBV7-9 and TRBJ1-1; perhaps TRBD1 as D (6 bases). V dropped 7 bases and J dropped 4 bases, with 16 bases sitting between them. The CDR3 length is 14 residues. Per the germline V gene, CDR1 is SEHNR and CDR2 is FQNEAQ (reference sequence). The CDR3 spells CASNNRGDGTEAFF. DNA of the CDR3: TGTGCCAGCAACAATAGGGGGGATGGCACTGAAGCTTTCTTT.

The table lists this clone with a few counts. One junction end disagrees with the germline gene, perhaps due to a read error. The rearrangement joins TRBV30 to TRBJ1-2, with a tentative D call TRBD1 (5 bases). Per germline, CDR1 GTSNPN and CDR2 SVGIG (reference sequence). CDR3 length: 12 residues. CDR3: CAWSEQAYSYTF. The DNA of the CDR3 is TGTGCCTGGAGTGAACAGGCCTATAGCTACACCTTC.

This clone showed up just a few times. For the CDR3, the DNA is TGTGCCAGCAGTTATCAAGACTCGTACGAGCAGTACTTC. This gives the protein CASSYQDSYEQYF. The chain joins TRBV6-6 to TRBJ2-7; D is unresolved. This CDR3 has 13 residues. V was shortened by 3 bases and J by 4 bases, with 10 bases between the two germline ends. CDR1 MNHNY and CDR2 SVGAGI come from the germline V gene (reference sequence).

V is TRBV28 and J is TRBJ1-1; D is perhaps TRBD1 (5 bases). V dropped 5 bases and J dropped 4 bases, with 8 bases sitting between them. This CDR3 region has 12 residues. CDR1 is MDHEN and CDR2 is SYDVKM in the germline V gene. CDR3 loop: CASSRGVTEAFF. In DNA, the CDR3 is TGTGCCAGCAGTCGAGGGGTCACTGAAGCTTTCTTT.

The J gene is TRBJ1-1, the V gene TRBV6-5, with D unclear. The CDR3 runs 14 residues. Trimming took 6 bases from V and 5 from J, leaving 16 bases between them. Germline assignment: CDR1 MNHEY and CDR2 SVGAGI. The DNA for the CDR3 is TGTGCCAGCAGCCCCGGCCTGGCCCCGACTGAAGCTTTCTTT. Residues: CASSPGLAPTEAFF.

This clone was picked up a small number of times. This rearrangement joins TRBV5-6 to TRBJ1-5; 8 bases align to TRBD1. Germline V gene lookup returns CDR1 SGHDT and CDR2 YYEEEE. The CDR3 runs to 15 residues. V gave up 4 bases and J gave up 0 bases; unmatched junction bases: 3. CDR3 residues: CASSTGQGSNQPQHF. The CDR3 coding sequence is TGTGCCAGCAGCACCGGACAGGGTAGCAATCAGCCCCAGCATTTT.

There are a few counts of this clone. The chain has TRBV7-9 and TRBJ2-7, with unresolved D. CDR1 is SEHNR, CDR2 FQNEAQ, per germline (reference sequence). V dropped 10 bases and J dropped 3 bases, with 19 bases sitting between them. The CDR3 extends over 14 amino acids. The CDR3 protein is CATASPARFYEQYF. In DNA form, the CDR3 reads TGTGCCACCGCCTCCCCGGCCAGGTTCTACGAGCAGTACTTC.

The rearrangement links TRBV28 to TRBJ2-3, with 10 bases that match TRBD2. Germline trimming cut 9 bases from V and 4 bases from J; bases unmatched to any gene: 7. This CDR3 has 14 residues. Per the germline V gene, CDR1 is MDHEN and CDR2 is SYDVKM. The CDR3 sequence: CASDSGGQADTQYF. CDR3 nucleotide sequence: TGTGCCAGTGATAGCGGGGGGCAAGCAGATACGCAGTATTTT.

The rearrangement links TRBV11-2 to TRBJ2-1; the match to TRBD1 covers 9 bases. V lost 5 bases, J lost 8 bases, and 7 bases stayed unmatched. The germline gives CDR1 SGHAT, CDR2 FQNNGV. The CDR3 is 14 amino acids. The CDR3 protein is CASSPGQGPDEQFF. The CDR3 DNA reads as TGTGCCAGCAGCCCGGGACAGGGTCCCGATGAGCAGTTCTTC.

Comment on this clone: The sample contains more than one DNA sequence encoding this CDR3. The chain recombines TRBV2 with TRBJ1-1; D gene unclear. Germline V CDR1 and CDR2: SNHLY, FYNNEI. The length of the CDR3 is 11 residues. V gave up 4 bases and J gave up 5 bases, with 5 bases separating them. As DNA, the CDR3 is TGTGCCAGCAGTGTGGGGACTGAAGCTTTCTTT. Its protein product is CASSVGTEAFF.

The gene calls are TRBV6-5 and TRBJ1-2; TRBD1 matches 8 bases. J gave up 4 bases and V 6 bases, and 10 bases lay outside the gene matches. CDR1 MNHEY and CDR2 SVGAGI come from the germline V gene. CDR3 length: 15 amino acids. CDR3 sequence: CASRRRQGMGYGYTF. CDR3 coding DNA: TGTGCCAGCAGACGACGACAGGGGATGGGCTATGGCTACACCTTC.

In DNA form, the CDR3 reads TGTGCCAGCAGCTTAGCGGGGGGATCTGGGGCCAACGTCCTGACTTTC. Encoded protein: CASSLAGGSGANVLTF. The J gene is TRBJ2-6, the V gene TRBV7-2; a weak D match, TRBD2 (6 bases). Trimming removed 0 bases from V and 1 base from J, with 7 bases in between. Germline V gene lookup returns CDR1 SGHTA and CDR2 FQGNSA. CDR3 length: 16 residues.

The rearrangement uses TRBV5-1 and TRBJ2-2, with 10 bases that match TRBD1. J lost 0 bases, V lost 3 bases, and 2 bases had no gene match. The CDR3 contains 16 residues. Germline V lookup: CDR1 SGHRS, CDR2 YFSETQ. CDR3 sequence (DNA): TGCGCCAGCAGCTCCGGACAGGGGGCGAACACCGGGGAGCTGTTTTTT. It codes for CASSSGQGANTGELFF.

This clone was seen a few times. This chain joins TRBV5-6 and TRBJ1-2; the D is unclear. Trimming took 1 base from V and 2 from J, leaving 9 bases between them. Germline values: CDR1 SGHDT, CDR2 YYEEEE. CDR3 size: 14 residues. This CDR3 is CASSLNSLNYGYTF. CDR3 nucleotide sequence: TGTGCCAGCAGCTTGAACTCGCTGAACTATGGCTACACCTTC.

This clone was counted only a few times. The V and J genes are TRBV6-5 and TRBJ1-1, with D uncertain. Trimming shortened V by 10 bases and J by 3 bases, and 15 bases separated the two germline ends. This CDR3 is built from 13 residues. Looked up from germline, CDR1 is MNHEY and CDR2 is SVGAGI. The DNA of the CDR3 is TGTGCCACCATTTCAAGGGTGGACACTGAAGCTTTCTTT. This encodes CATISRVDTEAFF.

This sequence joins TRBV4-1 and TRBJ1-5; TRBD1 might be the D (5 bases). V lost 0 bases and J 6 bases, leaving 12 bases between the germline ends. The CDR3 length is 15 residues. CDR1 is MGHRA and CDR2 is YSYEKL in the germline V gene. CDR3 DNA: TGCGCCAGCAGCCAAGATGCAGGGTCGGGTCAGCCCCAGCATTTT. Translating it yields CASSQDAGSGQPQHF.

This sequence joins TRBV13 and TRBJ2-5; no clear D gene. Between the trimmed V and J ends, which lost 2 bases and 3 bases, there was a span of 7 bases. The CDR3 has 13 amino acids. Germline CDR1 is PRHDT and CDR2 is FYEKMQ (reference sequence). The CDR3 loop is CASSLRQKETQYF. The CDR3 bases are TGTGCCAGCAGCTTAAGGCAGAAAGAGACCCAGTACTTC.

The chain's CDR3 is CAWKGVWNTEAFF. The CDR3 nucleotides read TGTGCCTGGAAAGGGGTTTGGAACACTGAAGCTTTCTTT. The rearrangement links TRBV30 to TRBJ1-1; tentative D call: TRBD1 (5 bases). The germline gives CDR1 GTSNPN, CDR2 SVGIG (reference sequence). The germline V and J ends were trimmed by 4 bases and 1 base, with 10 bases remaining between them. CDR3 length: 13 residues.

The chain links TRBV13 to TRBJ2-1; D gene ambiguous. This CDR3 contains 12 residues. Germline values: CDR1 PRHDT, CDR2 FYEKMQ (reference sequence). V gave up 4 bases and J gave up 6 bases, with 7 bases separating them. CDR3 sequence reads: CASSSTFNEQFF. Written as DNA, the CDR3 is TGTGCCAGCAGCTCTACCTTCAATGAGCAGTTCTTC.